The 20 T cell receptor beta chains presented below share a single source sample, sequenced in a study of cytomegalovirus exposure and HLA in healthy donors. With 60 Vbeta and 13 Jbeta primers, the PCR was carried out. Some clones are missing from TCRdb's copy, which holds only in-frame ones; the method was immunoSEQ multiplex PCR. This table holds 130,000 or so clones, roughly four fifths found once. The sequenced sample was PBMCs. The source is a male donor in good health and CMV-seronegative.

The chain carries TRBV9 and TRBJ1-3; D not certain. In germline, CDR1 is SGDLS, CDR2 YYNGEE. Trimming pared 0 bases from V and 7 bases from J, leaving 17 bases between. This CDR3 spans 16 amino acids. This chain's CDR3 is CASSVAGATAGNTIYF. The CDR3 nucleotides are TGTGCCAGCAGCGTAGCTGGTGCGACGGCGGGGAACACCATATATTTT.

This sequence joins TRBV9 and TRBJ2-1; D possibly corresponds to TRBD2 (6 bases). Trimming stripped 3 bases from V and 7 bases from J, with 17 bases between. The CDR3 runs 15 residues. Germline V gene sequence: CDR1 SGDLS, CDR2 YYNGEE. The CDR3 spells CASSAEGVSRNEQFF. The CDR3 nucleotides read TGTGCCAGCAGCGCGGAGGGAGTCTCTAGGAATGAGCAGTTCTTC.

This chain connects TRBV6-6 to TRBJ1-4; D remains ambiguous. This CDR3 contains 14 residues. The germline CDR1 and CDR2 sequences are MNHNY and SVGAGI (reference sequence). V lost 6 bases to trimming and J lost 0 bases, with 8 bases between them. CDR3 nucleotide sequence: TGTGCCAGCAGACCGGGAACAACTAATGAAAAACTGTTTTTT. It codes for CASRPGTTNEKLFF.

Only one count was recorded for this clone. This rearrangement joins TRBV19 to TRBJ2-5, with 8 bases that match TRBD1. The CDR3 sequence is 15 residues long. CDR1 is LNHDA and CDR2 is SQIVND in the germline V gene (reference sequence). The V gene end was trimmed by 1 base and the J gene end by 2 bases; junction bases not matched to a gene: 3. In DNA, the CDR3 is TGTGCCAGTAGTATAGGGACAGGGTGGCAAGAGACCCAGTACTTC. Encoded protein: CASSIGTGWQETQYF.

This chain joins TRBV2 and TRBJ2-5; maybe TRBD2 (6 bases). V lost 2 bases, J lost 1 base, and 20 bases lay in between. The length of the CDR3 is 18 residues. Germline assignment: CDR1 SNHLY and CDR2 FYNNEI. In DNA form, the CDR3 reads TGTGCCAGCAGTGAAAAGTCTAGCGCAGGCCGGGCCCAAGAGACCCAGTACTTC. Translation: CASSEKSSAGRAQETQYF.

This chain joins TRBV4-1 and TRBJ1-2; 9 nucleotides align to TRBD1. Germline V gives CDR1 MGHRA, CDR2 YSYEKL. V shed 1 base, J shed 5 bases, and the junction held 8 bases outside the gene matches. The CDR3 runs 16 residues. The CDR3 DNA sequence: TGCGCCAGCAGCCAAGCGTATACAGGGGGCGGGTATGGCTACACCTTC. Translated, it gives CASSQAYTGGGYGYTF.

This chain joins TRBV28 and TRBJ2-3; 11 nucleotides align to TRBD1. The germline CDR1 and CDR2 sequences are MDHEN and SYDVKM. V lost 6 bases, J lost 2 bases, and 7 bases stayed unmatched. CDR3 length: 16 amino acids. The CDR3 sequence: CASSTGTGGFTDTQYF. The CDR3 nucleotides are TGTGCCAGCAGCACCGGGACAGGGGGGTTCACAGATACGCAGTATTTT.

This clone was recorded a few times. This chain connects TRBV9 to TRBJ2-2; 10 bases agree with TRBD2. Germline values: CDR1 SGDLS, CDR2 YYNGEE. The CDR3 contains 16 residues. Trimming removed 3 bases from V and 8 bases from J; junction bases left unmatched: 10. CDR3 loop: CASSGSGGAGVGELFF. The CDR3 nucleotides read TGTGCCAGCAGCGGAAGCGGGGGGGCGGGGGTGGGGGAGCTGTTTTTT. The full variable domain, with the rest looked up from reference TRBV9 and TRBJ2-2, is DSGVTQTPKHLITATGQRVTLRCSPRSGDLSVYWYQQSLDQGLQFLIQYYNGEERAKGNILERFSAQQFPDLHSELNLSSLELGDSALYFCASSGSGGAGVGELFFGEGSRLTVL.

V gene TRBV5-4 combines with J gene TRBJ2-1, with 9 bases matching TRBD2. J gave up 1 base and V 9 bases, and 11 bases lay outside the gene matches. CDR1 and CDR2 from the germline V gene are SGHNT and YYREEE (reference sequence). The CDR3 extends over 16 amino acids. CDR3 sequence: CATKASSGSSYNEQFF. CDR3 bases: TGTGCCACCAAAGCTAGTAGCGGGAGTTCCTACAATGAGCAGTTCTTC.

This chain links TRBV7-2 with TRBJ1-1; TRBD1 might be the D (6 bases). This CDR3 region has 15 residues. V was trimmed by 3 bases and J by 0 bases, leaving 11 bases between them. Germline values: CDR1 SGHTA, CDR2 FQGNSA. CDR3 coding DNA: TGTGCCAGCAGCTTTCAAGGACAGATGAACACTGAAGCTTTCTTT. This gives the protein CASSFQGQMNTEAFF.

The chain employs TRBV7-8 and TRBJ2-3; D possibly corresponds to TRBD2 (5 bases). Trimming took off 8 bases at V and 3 bases at J, with 18 bases between the two ends. The CDR3 is 15 residues long. Germline CDR1 and CDR2: SGHVS and FQNEAQ. The CDR3 sequence is CASREGGRWTDTQYF. Here the CDR3 DNA reads TGTGCCAGCCGGGAAGGAGGAAGGTGGACAGATACGCAGTATTTT.

The gene calls are TRBV25-1 and TRBJ1-3; 7 bases agree with TRBD1. There are 14 residues in the CDR3. Trimming at V came to 7 bases and at J to 0 bases, leaving 3 bases not matched to a gene. CDR1 MGHDK and CDR2 SYGVNS come from the germline V gene. The CDR3 here is CASTTGPSGNTIYF. CDR3 sequence (DNA): TGTGCCAGCACGACAGGGCCCTCTGGAAACACCATATATTTT. The full variable domain, its missing parts supplied by reference TRBV25-1 and TRBJ1-3, is EADIYQTPRYLVIGTGKKITLECSQTMGHDKMYWYQQDPGMELHLIHYSYGVNSTEKGDLSSESTVSRIRTEHFPLTLESARPSHTSQYLCASTTGPSGNTIYFGEGSWLTVV.

The chain joins TRBV5-4 to TRBJ2-1; the match to TRBD2 covers 13 bases. From germline, CDR1 is SGHNT and CDR2 YYREEE (reference sequence). V lost 6 bases, J lost 11 bases, and 20 bases stayed unmatched. CDR3 size: 18 residues. The CDR3 sequence: CASTPPGQGVTSGRKQFF. CDR3 nucleotide sequence: TGTGCCAGCACCCCACCCGGACAGGGGGTGACTAGCGGGAGGAAGCAGTTCTTC.

The chain joins TRBV7-8 to TRBJ2-7, with D maybe TRBD2 (6 bases). V dropped 5 bases and J dropped 3 bases, with 14 bases sitting between them. The CDR3 extends over 14 amino acids. Germline CDR1 SGHVS, CDR2 FQNEAQ. The CDR3 protein is CASSRSETSYEQYF. CDR3 DNA sequence: TGTGCCAGCAGCCGATCAGAGACTAGCTACGAGCAGTACTTC.

The chain combines TRBV7-3 with TRBJ2-3; D might be TRBD2 (6 bases). The CDR3 has 16 residues. CDR1 is SGHTA, CDR2 FQGTGA, per germline. The germline V and J ends were trimmed by 5 bases and 3 bases, with 18 bases remaining between them. CDR3: CASSIRARELTDTQYF. DNA of the CDR3: TGTGCCAGCAGCATCCGGGCTCGGGAGTTGACAGATACGCAGTATTTT.

CDR3 bases: TGTGCCAGCAGTGAAATGGTAGGGGCCGCCACTGAAGCTTTCTTT. This sequence encodes CASSEMVGAATEAFF. The gene calls are TRBV6-1 and TRBJ1-1, with TRBD1 as a possible D gene (5 bases). The CDR3 has 15 amino acids. Germline loops: CDR1 MNHNS, CDR2 SASEGT. Trimming left V 2 bases short and J 4 bases short, with 14 bases between.

In its sample, this clone was seen once. The V call is TRBV7-9, the J call TRBJ1-1, with 7 bases lining up with TRBD1. CDR3 length: 16 amino acids. Germline V lookup: CDR1 SEHNR, CDR2 FQNEAQ (reference sequence). V lost 6 bases, J lost 1 base, and 11 bases stayed unmatched. CDR3 coding DNA: TGTGCCAGCAGTCAGAAGGTGACAGGGCCGAACACTGAAGCTTTCTTT. Protein: CASSQKVTGPNTEAFF.

This clone was picked up a small number of times. This rearrangement joins TRBV27 to TRBJ1-5, with D tentatively TRBD1 (6 bases). This CDR3 comprises 14 residues. Trimming stripped 6 bases from V and 9 bases from J, with 18 bases between. Germline V CDR1 and CDR2: MNHEY, SMNVEV (reference sequence). The CDR3 sequence is CASRDGTPRGPQHF. CDR3 in DNA: TGTGCCAGCAGGGACGGGACACCTCGAGGGCCCCAGCATTTT.

This sequence joins TRBV11-3 and TRBJ2-3; 11 bases fit TRBD2. Germline CDR1 SGHNT, CDR2 YENEEA. J was trimmed by 5 bases and V by 4 bases; bases with no gene match: 2. The CDR3 runs to 14 residues. The CDR3 DNA reads TGTGCCAGCAGCTCAGGACTAGCGGGAGATACGCAGTATTTT. It encodes CASSSGLAGDTQYF.

The chain couples TRBV14 to TRBJ2-1, with 10 bases matching TRBD1. The CDR3 has 17 residues. The germline CDR1 and CDR2 sequences are SGHDN and FVKESK. Unmatched junction bases numbered 11, after V lost 0 bases and J lost 9 bases. The CDR3 reads CASSQDAPGTGVGEQFF. Here the CDR3 DNA reads TGTGCCAGCAGCCAAGACGCTCCCGGGACAGGGGTTGGTGAGCAGTTCTTC.